This T cell receptor beta chain was observed in a study of Graves' ophthalmopathy and Graves' hyperthyroidism. Study at large: The authors collected peripheral blood at initial diagnosis, before any treatment.

Germline V lookup: CDR1 SQVTM, CDR2 ANQGSEA. V was trimmed by 4 bases and J by 1 base, leaving 5 bases between them. This CDR3 region has 11 residues. Researchers took RNA transcripts and amplified TCR beta CDR3 regions from them. HTBI primers were employed in first-round RT-PCR, then a second-round multiplex PCR followed. Each CDR3 protein is one row after TCRdb ran MiXCR on the multiplex PCR reads. Of approximately 640,000 distinct CDR3 sequences in the sample, over 40% were seen once. Exclusion criteria comprised other autoimmune diseases, uncontrolled infections, pregnancy or lactation in patients.

The chain joins TRBV29-1 to TRBJ2-7; D gene uncertain. This sequence originates from an adult man with Graves' ophthalmopathy. Sequenced material: peripheral blood. The CDR3 DNA sequence: TGCAGCGTTGGGGCGTCCTACGAGCAGTACTTC. As protein: CSVGASYEQYF.